This TCR beta chain originates from a study of blood T cell repertoires in COVID-19. Study summary: Some COVID-19 samples were acute and others convalescent; all came from the United States, Italy and Spain. Sources were T cells, B-cell-depleted T cells, or PBMCs; the material itself was cDNA or gDNA.

Authors' analysis steps: Amplification of reference gene primers was used by the study to estimate nucleated cell counts. Data came from immunoSEQ multiplex PCR; TCRdb stores just in-frame clones and leaves some out. Clonal size and the V and J genes are those of that table, whereas D and trimming came from the DNA. This sample yields 70,000 to 80,000 clones, of which around 90% are seen a single time; 4.5% to 6% belongs to the top ten. V shed 1 base and J 7 bases; nucleotides not matched to a gene: 12. CDR1 and CDR2 (germline): LGHDT, YNNKEL (reference sequence). The length of the CDR3 is 17 residues.

The V gene is TRBV3-1 (or the pseudogene TRBV3-2), the J gene TRBJ1-5, with 8 nucleotides matching TRBD1. The sequenced material came from peripheral blood. This clonotype was obtained from a woman aged 60 to 75 with active COVID-19. The CDR3 bases are TGTGCCAGCAGCCAAGGCCCACCAGGGGGCCTAGTACAGCCCCAGCATTTT. Its protein product is CASSQGPPGGLVQPQHF.